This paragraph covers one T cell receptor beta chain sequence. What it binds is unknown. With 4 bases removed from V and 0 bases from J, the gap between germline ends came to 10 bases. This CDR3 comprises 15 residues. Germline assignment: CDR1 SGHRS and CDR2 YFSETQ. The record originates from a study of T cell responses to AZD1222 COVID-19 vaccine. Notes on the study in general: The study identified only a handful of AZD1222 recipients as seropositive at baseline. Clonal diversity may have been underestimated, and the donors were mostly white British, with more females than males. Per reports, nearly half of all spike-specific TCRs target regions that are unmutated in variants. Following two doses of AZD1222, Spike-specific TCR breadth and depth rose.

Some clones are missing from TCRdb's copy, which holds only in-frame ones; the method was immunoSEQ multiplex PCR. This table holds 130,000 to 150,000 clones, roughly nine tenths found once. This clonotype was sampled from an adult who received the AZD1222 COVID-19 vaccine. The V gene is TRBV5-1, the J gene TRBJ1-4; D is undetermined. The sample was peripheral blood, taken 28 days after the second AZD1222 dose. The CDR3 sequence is CASSADITTNEKLFF. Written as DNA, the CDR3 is TGCGCCAGCAGCGCAGACATAACAACTAATGAAAAACTGTTTTTT.